The rows below give T cell receptor beta chains drawn from one sample of a study of blood T cell repertoires in COVID-19. The method was immunoSEQ multiplex PCR; TCRdb's version includes in-frame clones alone and lacks a portion of them. The data contain over 150,000 clones, 75% to 90% of them singletons. Sequenced input: peripheral blood. The receptor set was obtained from a woman aged 40 to 50 with COVID-19, enrolled during active disease. CDR3s include the opening cysteine and the closing phenylalanine or tryptophan. Size is omitted from some rows. Given values are once, few, many or a class for expanded clones.

abundance,j_gene,v_gene,len,CDR3aa
-,TRBJ2-1,TRBV24-1,13,CATGGVSYNEQFF
-,TRBJ2-7,TRBV29-1,14,CSVDYGQGLHEQYF
-,TRBJ1-5,TRBV18,18,CASSPPGQGARVGQPQHF
many,TRBJ1-2,TRBV6-5,13,CASSQDPHGRIAF
many,TRBJ1-2,TRBV5-1,14,CASSSGQGAEGYTF
-,TRBJ1-5,TRBV5-6,13,CASSYTGNQPQHF
-,TRBJ2-4,TRBV3-1/TRBV3-2,15,CASSQMEGGLNIQYF
-,TRBJ2-7,TRBV4-1,20,CASSPSPGGGLAGGRREQYF
-,TRBJ2-1,TRBV27,17,CASSFSSGDRGSDEQFF
-,TRBJ2-1,TRBV7-6,15,CASSLATSGGNEQFF
-,TRBJ1-5,TRBV6-5,15,CASSHRGYSNQPQHF
-,TRBJ2-7,TRBV7-2,12,CASSPGAYEQYF
many,TRBJ1-2,TRBV23-1,20,CASSQSRDAPTGVWAYRYTF
few,TRBJ2-3,TRBV19,16,CASSIEPGTSTDTQYF
-,TRBJ2-6,TRBV6-2/TRBV6-3,17,CASSYGTGGTGANVLTF
few,TRBJ2-7,TRBV14,14,CASSKLQGRGEQYF
-,TRBJ1-2,TRBV5-4,15,CASSLWGGLDYGYTF